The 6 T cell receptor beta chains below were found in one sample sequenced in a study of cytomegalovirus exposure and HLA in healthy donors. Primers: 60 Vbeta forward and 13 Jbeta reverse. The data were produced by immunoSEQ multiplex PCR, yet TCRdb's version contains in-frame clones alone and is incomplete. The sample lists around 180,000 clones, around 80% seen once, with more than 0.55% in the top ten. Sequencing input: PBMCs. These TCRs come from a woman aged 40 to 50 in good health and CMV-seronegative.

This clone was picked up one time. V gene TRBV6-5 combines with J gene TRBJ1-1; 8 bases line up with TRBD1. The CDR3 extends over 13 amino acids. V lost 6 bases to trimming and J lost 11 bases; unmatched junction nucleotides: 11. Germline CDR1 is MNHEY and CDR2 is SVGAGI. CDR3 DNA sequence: TGTGCCAGCAGGCCGAGACAGGGGAAGGATGCTTTCTTT. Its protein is CASRPRQGKDAFF.

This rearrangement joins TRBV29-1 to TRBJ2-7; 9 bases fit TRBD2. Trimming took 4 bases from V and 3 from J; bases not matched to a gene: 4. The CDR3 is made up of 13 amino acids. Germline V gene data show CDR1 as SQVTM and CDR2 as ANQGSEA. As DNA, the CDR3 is TGCAGCGTTGGCGGGGGGGTAAACTACGAGCAGTACTTC. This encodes CSVGGGVNYEQYF.

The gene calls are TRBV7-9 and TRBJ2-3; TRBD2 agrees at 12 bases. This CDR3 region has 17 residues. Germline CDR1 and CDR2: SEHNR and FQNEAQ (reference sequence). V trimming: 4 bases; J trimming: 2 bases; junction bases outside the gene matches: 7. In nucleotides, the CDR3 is TGTGCCAGCAGCTCACAACTAGCGGGGGGCTTCACAGATACGCAGTATTTT. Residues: CASSSQLAGGFTDTQYF.

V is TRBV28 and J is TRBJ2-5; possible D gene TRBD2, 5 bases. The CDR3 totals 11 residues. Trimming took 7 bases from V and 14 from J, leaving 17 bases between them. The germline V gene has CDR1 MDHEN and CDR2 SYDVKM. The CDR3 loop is CASIIPGGPYF. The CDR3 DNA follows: TGTGCCAGCATAATCCCCGGAGGCCCTTACTTC.

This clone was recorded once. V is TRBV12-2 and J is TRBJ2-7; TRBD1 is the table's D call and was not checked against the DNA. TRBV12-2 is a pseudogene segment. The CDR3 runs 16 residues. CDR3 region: CASRLLRGPWTYEQYF. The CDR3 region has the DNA TGTGCAAGTCGCTTACTCAGGGGACCCTGGACCTACGAGCAGTACTTC.

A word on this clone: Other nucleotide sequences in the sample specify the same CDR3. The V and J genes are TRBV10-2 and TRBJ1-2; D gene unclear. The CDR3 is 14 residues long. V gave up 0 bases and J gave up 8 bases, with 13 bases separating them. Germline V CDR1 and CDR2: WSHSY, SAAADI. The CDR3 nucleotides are TGCGCCAGCAGTGAGTCGAGGAAAGCCGAGGGCTACACCTTC. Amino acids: CASSESRKAEGYTF.